This T cell receptor beta chain was documented in a study of T cell repertoires and leukemia-associated antigens. Looking at the study overall: Effective reads per sample ranged from about 3 to 5.0 million.

This CDR3 comprises 12 residues. Deletions cut 6 bases from V and 7 bases from J, with 16 bases between. Germline V gene data show CDR1 as DFQATT and CDR2 as SNEGSKA (reference sequence). One entry per CDR3 protein results from TCRdb running MiXCR on the 5' RACE reads. Of roughly 12,000 distinct CDR3 sequences listed, approximately 42% are singletons. Without fetal bovine serum, CD3+ T cells were rested overnight. The table lists this clonotype with a few counts. Its antigen is still unknown. Overall study findings and caveats: No direct test of specificity or function was done for expanded clones. V, J, VDJ and CDR3 counts did not differ significantly among groups.

The sequenced sample consisted of CD3+ T cells sorted from blood and cultured. V usage is TRBV20-1 and J usage is TRBJ2-7; no clear D. The TCR was taken from a female donor in good health. The CDR3 DNA sequence: TGCAGTGCCCTATCTGATTTAGGGGAGCAGTACTTC. Translated, it gives CSALSDLGEQYF.